This T cell receptor beta chain emerged from a study of blood T cell repertoires in COVID-19. Study background: The study drew acute and convalescent COVID-19 samples from the United States, Italy and Spain.

The V end lost 5 bases, the J end lost 4 bases, and 20 bases lay between the germline ends. Germline V gene sequence: CDR1 SGHTA, CDR2 FQGNSA. The CDR3 runs to 16 residues. The data were produced by immunoSEQ multiplex PCR, yet TCRdb's version contains in-frame clones alone and is incomplete. The top ten hold over 9% of the sample, which has fewer than 100,000 clones, more than 80% seen once. The chain couples TRBV7-2 to TRBJ1-2, with D possibly TRBD1 on 5 matching bases. The sequencing sample was made of peripheral blood. The source is a woman between 65 and 79 years old with acute or convalescent COVID-19. CDR3 residues: CASSPGVGRAGYGYTF. CDR3 nucleotide sequence: TGTGCCAGCAGCCCGGGGGTGGGGAGGGCAGGCTATGGCTACACCTTC.